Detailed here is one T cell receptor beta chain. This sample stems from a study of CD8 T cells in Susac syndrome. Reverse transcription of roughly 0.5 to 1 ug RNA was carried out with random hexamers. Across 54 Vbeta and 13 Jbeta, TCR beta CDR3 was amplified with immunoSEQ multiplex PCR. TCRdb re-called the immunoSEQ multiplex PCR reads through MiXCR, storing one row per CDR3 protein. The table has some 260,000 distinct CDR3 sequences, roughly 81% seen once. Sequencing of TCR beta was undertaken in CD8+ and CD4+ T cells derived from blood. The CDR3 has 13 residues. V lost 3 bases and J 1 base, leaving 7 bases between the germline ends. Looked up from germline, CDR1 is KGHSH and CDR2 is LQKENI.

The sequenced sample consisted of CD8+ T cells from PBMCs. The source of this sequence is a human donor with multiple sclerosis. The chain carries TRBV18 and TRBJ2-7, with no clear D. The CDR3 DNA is TGTGCCAGCTCACCTGACTTTTCCTACGAGCAGTACTTC. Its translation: CASSPDFSYEQYF.